The rows below give T cell receptor beta chains drawn from one sample of a study of OX40 agonist ivuxolimab in advanced cancers. Generated by immunoSEQ multiplex PCR, the TCRdb table keeps only in-frame clones and is missing some. This sample has approximately 23,000 clones; approximately 70% occur once, and the top ten carry 15% to 20%. The source material was CD4+ or CD8+ T cells sorted from blood, sampled in a trial of the OX40 agonist ivuxolimab. These receptors were taken from an adult with an advanced solid tumor such as melanoma, head and neck, liver or kidney cancer. CDR3s include the opening cysteine and the closing phenylalanine or tryptophan. Fields, in order: V gene, clone size, CDR3 protein. For some rows the clone size is stated as once, few or many, or as a class when expanded; others skip it.

V: TRBV7-9
size: NA
CDR3: CASSLDPRRGVYEQYF

V: TRBV6-5
size: NA
CDR3: CASSYSRWGLNTEAFF

V: TRBV9
size: NA
CDR3: CASNLGPNTGELFF

V: TRBV28
size: few
CDR3: CASSLTQRNTEAFF

V: TRBV6-5
size: NA
CDR3: CATRQGRVSGEQYF

V: TRBV29-1
size: NA
CDR3: CSVVWPLDTEAFF

V: TRBV6-6
size: NA
CDR3: CASSYGGDVNEQYF

V: TRBV13
size: few
CDR3: CASTPSDGGELFF

V: TRBV5-1
size: NA
CDR3: CASSLEAASSYNEQFF

V: TRBV9
size: NA
CDR3: CASSVEIKETQYF

V: TRBV16
size: NA
CDR3: CASSPGGQGANQPQHF

V: TRBV27
size: once
CDR3: CASSFTGTAAYEQYF

V: TRBV29-1
size: few
CDR3: CSVIAASLNTGELFF

V: TRBV5-6
size: NA
CDR3: CASSLGENQPQHF

V: TRBV28
size: NA
CDR3: CASSSRDRAIAYEQYF

V: TRBV9
size: NA
CDR3: CASSAGTSGANVLTF

V: TRBV28
size: few
CDR3: CASSFWTDIQETQYF

V: TRBV27
size: NA
CDR3: CASSATVNTEAFF

V: TRBV7-9
size: NA
CDR3: CASSWEIREQFF

V: TRBV5-4
size: NA
CDR3: CASSLAPLGEKLFF

V: TRBV6-1
size: NA
CDR3: CASSELLRGPGELFF

V: TRBV5-5
size: NA
CDR3: CASKERGPSNQPQHF

V: TRBV11-3
size: NA
CDR3: CASSLEGSYEQYF

V: TRBV11-2
size: NA
CDR3: CASSLGQGYNEQFF

V: TRBV5-6
size: NA
CDR3: CASSLLAADEQFF

V: TRBV15
size: once
CDR3: CATSSGVAPPFF

V: TRBV28
size: NA
CDR3: CASSLMVGNQPQHF

V: TRBV7-2
size: NA
CDR3: CASSLAPYFELFF

V: TRBV7-3
size: NA
CDR3: CASSLLAVSTDTQYF

V: TRBV19
size: NA
CDR3: CASKGYRSEQYF